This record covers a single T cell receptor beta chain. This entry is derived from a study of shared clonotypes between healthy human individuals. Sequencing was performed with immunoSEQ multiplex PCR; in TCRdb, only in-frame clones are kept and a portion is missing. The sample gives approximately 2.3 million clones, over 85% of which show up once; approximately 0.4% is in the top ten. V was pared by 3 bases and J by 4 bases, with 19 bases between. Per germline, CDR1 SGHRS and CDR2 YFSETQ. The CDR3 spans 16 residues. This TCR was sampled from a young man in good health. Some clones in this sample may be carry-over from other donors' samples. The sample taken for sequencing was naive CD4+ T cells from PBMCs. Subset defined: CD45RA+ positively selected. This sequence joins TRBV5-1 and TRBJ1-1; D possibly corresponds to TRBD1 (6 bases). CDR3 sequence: CASSWGKTGWVTEAFF. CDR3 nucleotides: TGCGCCAGCAGCTGGGGGAAGACAGGTTGGGTCACTGAAGCTTTCTTT. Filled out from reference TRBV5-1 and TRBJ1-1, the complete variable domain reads KAGVTQTPRYLIKTRGQQVTLSCSPISGHRSVSWYQQTPGQGLQFLFEYFSETQRNKGNFPGRFSGRQFSNSRSEMNVSTLELGDSALYLCASSWGKTGWVTEAFFGQGTRLTVV.